The TCR beta chain under discussion was sequenced for a study of response to subunit inactivated influenza vaccine. Study-wide findings and caveats: Authors suggested each seasonal flu vaccination may recruit only limited numbers of new T cells.

TCRdb reanalysed the RT-PCR reads using MiXCR and keeps one entry per CDR3 protein. Of fewer than 800,000 distinct CDR3 sequences listed, less than 20% were seen once; the top ten hold about 9.9%. In this sample, this clonotype turned up a few times. Its antigen is as yet unknown. The CDR3 is 14 amino acids. Per germline, CDR1 SGDLS and CDR2 YYNGEE. Trimming removed 4 bases from V and 9 bases from J; junction bases left unmatched: 10. The sequence was collected from a man between 50 and 59 years old who received an inactivated influenza vaccine. The specimen was PBMCs from blood, collected about 11 days after vaccination. V gene TRBV9 combines with J gene TRBJ2-1; 7 nucleotides align to TRBD1. The CDR3 sequence: CASSPGTVKAEQFF. The CDR3 bases are TGTGCCAGCAGCCCCGGGACAGTTAAGGCTGAGCAGTTCTTC. Full variable domain (missing parts from reference TRBV9 and TRBJ2-1): DSGVTQTPKHLITATGQRVTLRCSPRSGDLSVYWYQQSLDQGLQFLIQYYNGEERAKGNILERFSAQQFPDLHSELNLSSLELGDSALYFCASSPGTVKAEQFFGPGTRLTVL.